The TCR beta chain under discussion was sequenced for a study of blood T cell repertoires in COVID-19 (dated by TCRdb to the early 2020s). Describing the broader study: Samples covering the acute and convalescent phases of COVID-19 were provided by collaborators in the United States, Italy and Spain. The prospective study material was composed of cDNA or gDNA derived from T cells, B-cell-depleted T cells, or PBMCs. The dataset comprised deeply sampled blood TCRbeta repertoires from subjects exposed to, actively infected with, or recovered from COVID-19. The repertoires were released in a freely available public database intended as a resource for research on the immune response to SARS-CoV-2. The samples were drawn from the first 160 participants of the ongoing ImmuneRACE study and from some 1,300 subjects provided by 6 global collaborators. Nearly every sample came with metadata listing a de-identified subject ID, COVID-19 status, age in years and sex. HLA class I and class II types, where available, came from metadata supplied by the sample provider rather than from assay-based typing. Summary of the overall study and its limitations: How much clinical and demographic metadata was included differed by source and by participant, and the metadata was provided uncurated.

Each collaborating institution followed its own protocols to collect whole blood in K2EDTA tubes. For TCRbeta analysis, collaborators shipped samples in one of three forms: frozen whole blood, isolated PBMCs, or DNA extracted from either of those sample types. Comments on this clone: The antigen it binds to is not known. Base qualities are missing; no much larger clone stands one base away.

TCRbeta CDR3 regions were amplified from genomic DNA by means of the immunoSEQ Assay, a bias-controlled multiplex PCR. Turning to the authors' computational methods: The number of nucleated cells in each sample was estimated by amplification of reference gene primers within the assay. To quantify the absolute abundance of each unique TCRbeta CDR3 rearrangement, sequence reads were collapsed and filtered. For each sample, productive Simpson clonality was calculated as the square root of Simpson's diversity index over productive rearrangements. As stored in TCRdb, this immuneACCESS dataset retains in-frame rearrangements with V and J assigned. A fraction of the clones does not appear; measured against another copy, unresolved V genes explain less than half of the discrepancy, and the remainder lacks a known reason. V, J and clone size are taken as reported in that table, and D and trimming were inferred from the DNA itself. Across this sample there are 200,000 to 250,000 clones, with approximately 81% seen only once. The ten largest account for 15% to 20% of the sample.

Measured from the cysteine to the phenylalanine, the CDR3 is 14 residues long. This entry keeps only the CDR3 DNA: 42 bases, framed from base 1. Based on the germline V gene (reference sequence), the CDR1 and CDR2 sequences are SGHNT and YYREEE. V and J are trimmed by 3 bases and 3 bases, and the gene matches miss 4 bases of the junction. The receptor was isolated from an elderly woman with active or convalescent COVID-19. Sequencing input: peripheral blood. The sequence is built from TRBV5-4 and TRBJ1-1; 8 nucleotides in the junction match TRBD1. At the DNA level, the sequence is TGTGCCAGCAGCTACGACAGGGGATACACTGAAGCTTTCTTT. Its protein product is CASSYDRGYTEAFF. The full variable domain, with segments outside the CDR3 supplied by the reference TRBV5-4 and TRBJ1-1 proteins, appears as ETGVTQSPTHLIKTRGQQVTLRCSSQSGHNTVSWYQQALGQGPQFIFQYYREEENGRGNFPPRFSGLQFPNYSSELNVNALELDDSALYLCASSYDRGYTEAFFGQGTRLTVV.